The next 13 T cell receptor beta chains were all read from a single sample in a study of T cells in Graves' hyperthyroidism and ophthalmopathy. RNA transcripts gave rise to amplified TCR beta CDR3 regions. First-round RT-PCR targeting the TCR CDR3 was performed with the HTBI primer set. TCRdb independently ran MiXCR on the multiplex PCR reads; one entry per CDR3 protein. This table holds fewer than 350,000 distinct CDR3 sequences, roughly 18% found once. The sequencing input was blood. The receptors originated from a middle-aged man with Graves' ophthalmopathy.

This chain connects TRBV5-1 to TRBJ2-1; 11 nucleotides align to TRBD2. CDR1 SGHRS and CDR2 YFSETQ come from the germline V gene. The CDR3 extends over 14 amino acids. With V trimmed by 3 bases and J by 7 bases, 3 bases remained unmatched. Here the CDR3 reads CASSSPSGGNEQFF. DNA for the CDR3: TGCGCCAGCAGCTCACCTAGCGGGGGGAATGAGCAGTTCTTC.

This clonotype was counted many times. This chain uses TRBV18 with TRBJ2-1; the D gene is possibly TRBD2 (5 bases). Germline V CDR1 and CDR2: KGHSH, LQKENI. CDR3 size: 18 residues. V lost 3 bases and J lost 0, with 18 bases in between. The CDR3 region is CASSPPLGLRGSYNEQFF. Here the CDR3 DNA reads TGTGCCAGCTCACCCCCCTTAGGATTACGGGGCTCCTACAATGAGCAGTTCTTC.

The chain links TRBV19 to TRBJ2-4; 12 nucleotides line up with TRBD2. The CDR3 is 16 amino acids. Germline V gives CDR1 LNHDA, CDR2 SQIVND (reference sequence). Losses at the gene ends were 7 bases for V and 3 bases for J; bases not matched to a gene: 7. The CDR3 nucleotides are TGTGCCAGTAAACTAGCGGGAGGTTCCGGCAAAAACATTCAGTACTTC. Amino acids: CASKLAGGSGKNIQYF. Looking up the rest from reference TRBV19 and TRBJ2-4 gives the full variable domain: DGGITQSPKYLFRKEGQNVTLSCEQNLNHDAMYWYRQDPGQGLRLIYYSQIVNDFQKGDIAEGYSVSREKKESFPLTVTSAQKNPTAFYLCASKLAGGSGKNIQYFGAGTRLSVL.

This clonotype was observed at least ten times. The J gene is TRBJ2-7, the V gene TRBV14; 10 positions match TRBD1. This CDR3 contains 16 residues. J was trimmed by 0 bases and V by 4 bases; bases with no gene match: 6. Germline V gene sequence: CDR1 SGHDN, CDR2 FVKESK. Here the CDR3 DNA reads TGTGCCAGCAGCCCTTGGGACAGGGGCTTCTCCTACGAGCAGTACTTC. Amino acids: CASSPWDRGFSYEQYF.

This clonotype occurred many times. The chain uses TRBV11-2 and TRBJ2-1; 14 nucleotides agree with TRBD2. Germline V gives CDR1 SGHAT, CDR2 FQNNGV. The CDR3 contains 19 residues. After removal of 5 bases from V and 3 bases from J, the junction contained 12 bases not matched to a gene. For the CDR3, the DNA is TGTGCCAGCAGCCCCTCCTCGACTAGCGGGAGGGGGGTCTACAATGAGCAGTTCTTC. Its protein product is CASSPSSTSGRGVYNEQFF.

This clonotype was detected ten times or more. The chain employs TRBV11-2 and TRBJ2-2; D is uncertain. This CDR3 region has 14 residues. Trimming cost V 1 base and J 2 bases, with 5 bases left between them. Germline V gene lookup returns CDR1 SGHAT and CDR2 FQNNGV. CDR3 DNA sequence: TGTGCCAGCAGCTTAGTACGAAACACCGGGGAGCTGTTTTTT. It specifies CASSLVRNTGELFF.

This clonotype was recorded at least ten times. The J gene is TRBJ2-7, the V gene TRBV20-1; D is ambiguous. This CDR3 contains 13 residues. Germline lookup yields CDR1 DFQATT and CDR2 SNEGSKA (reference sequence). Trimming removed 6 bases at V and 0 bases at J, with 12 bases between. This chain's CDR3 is CSATRVFSYEQYF. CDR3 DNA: TGCAGTGCCACTCGTGTTTTCTCCTACGAGCAGTACTTC.

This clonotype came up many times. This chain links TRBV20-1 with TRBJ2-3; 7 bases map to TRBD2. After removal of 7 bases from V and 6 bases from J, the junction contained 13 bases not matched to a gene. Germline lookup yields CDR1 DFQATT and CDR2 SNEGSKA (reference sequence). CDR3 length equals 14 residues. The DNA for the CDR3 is TGCAGTGAAGGCGGTTTGGCGGGAGAGGATACGCAGTATTTT. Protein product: CSEGGLAGEDTQYF.

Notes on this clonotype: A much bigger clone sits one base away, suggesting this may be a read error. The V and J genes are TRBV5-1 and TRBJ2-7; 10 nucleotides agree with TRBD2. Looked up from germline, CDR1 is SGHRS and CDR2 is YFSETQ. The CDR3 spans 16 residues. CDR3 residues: CASSWTSGESSHEQYF. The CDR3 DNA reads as TGCGCCAGCAGCTGGACTAGCGGTGAAAGCTCCCACGAGCAGTACTTC.

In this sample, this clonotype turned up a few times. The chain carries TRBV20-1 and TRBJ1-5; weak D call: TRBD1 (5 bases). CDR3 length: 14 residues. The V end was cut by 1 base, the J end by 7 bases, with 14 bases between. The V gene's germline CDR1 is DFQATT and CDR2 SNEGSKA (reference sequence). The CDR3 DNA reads TGCAGTGCTAGAGTTCCGGGGGGAGGCCAGCCCCAGCATTTT. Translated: CSARVPGGGQPQHF.

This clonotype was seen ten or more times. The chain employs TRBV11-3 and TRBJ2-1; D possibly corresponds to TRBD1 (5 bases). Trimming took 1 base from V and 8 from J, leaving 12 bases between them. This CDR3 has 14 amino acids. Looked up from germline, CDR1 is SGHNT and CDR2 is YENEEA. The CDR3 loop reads CASSLGSVGDEQFF. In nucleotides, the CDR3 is TGTGCCAGCAGCTTAGGCTCGGTAGGGGATGAGCAGTTCTTC.

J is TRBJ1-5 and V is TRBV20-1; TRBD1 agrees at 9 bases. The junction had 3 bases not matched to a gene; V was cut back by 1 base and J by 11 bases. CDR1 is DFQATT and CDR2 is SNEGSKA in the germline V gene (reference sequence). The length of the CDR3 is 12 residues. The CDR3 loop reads CSARGGQGTQHF. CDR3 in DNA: TGCAGTGCTAGAGGCGGACAGGGGACCCAGCATTTT.

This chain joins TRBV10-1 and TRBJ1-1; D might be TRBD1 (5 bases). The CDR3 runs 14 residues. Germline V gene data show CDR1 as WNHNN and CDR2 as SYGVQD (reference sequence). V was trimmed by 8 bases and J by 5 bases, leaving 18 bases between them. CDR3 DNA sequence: TGCGCCAGCCTGCTCAGGGACCCCTCTACTGAAGCTTTCTTT. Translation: CASLLRDPSTEAFF.